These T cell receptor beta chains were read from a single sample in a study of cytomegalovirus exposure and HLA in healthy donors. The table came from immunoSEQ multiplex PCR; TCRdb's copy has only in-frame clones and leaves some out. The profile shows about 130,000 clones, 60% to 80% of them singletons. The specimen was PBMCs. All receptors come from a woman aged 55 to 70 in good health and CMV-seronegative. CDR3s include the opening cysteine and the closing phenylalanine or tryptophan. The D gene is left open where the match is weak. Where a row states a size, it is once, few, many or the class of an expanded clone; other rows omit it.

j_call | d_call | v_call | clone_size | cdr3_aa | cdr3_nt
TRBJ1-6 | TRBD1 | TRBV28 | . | CASSPYDRGYNSPLHF | TGTGCCAGCAGTCCCTACGACAGGGGCTATAATTCACCCCTCCACTTT
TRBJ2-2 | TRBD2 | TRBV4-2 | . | CASSQGGGTNTGELFF | TGTGCCAGCAGCCAGGGCGGGGGGACGAACACCGGGGAGCTGTTTTTT
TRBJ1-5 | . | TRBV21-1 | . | CASSKEYRGSGGNQPQHF | TGTGCCAGCAGCAAAGAATACCGGGGGTCAGGAGGCAATCAGCCCCAGCATTTT
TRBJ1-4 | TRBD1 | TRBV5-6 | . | CASSFGQGEKLFF | TGTGCCAGCAGCTTCGGACAGGGGGAAAAACTGTTTTTT
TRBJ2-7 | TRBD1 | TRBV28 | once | CASSLVQGSYEQYF | TGTGCCAGCAGTTTGGTACAGGGGTCCTACGAGCAGTACTTC
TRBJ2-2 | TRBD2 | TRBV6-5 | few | CASSYWGGNTGELFF | TGTGCCAGCAGTTATTGGGGGGGAAACACCGGGGAGCTGTTTTTT
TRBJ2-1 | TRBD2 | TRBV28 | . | CASSLSSGVSSYNEQFF | TGTGCCAGCAGTTTGTCTAGCGGGGTAAGCTCCTACAATGAGCAGTTCTTC
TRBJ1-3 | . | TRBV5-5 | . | CASSRGGRNSGNTIYF | TGTGCCAGCAGTCGGGGGGGGCGGAACTCTGGAAACACCATATATTTT
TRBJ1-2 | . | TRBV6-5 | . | CASSYSGWERGYTF | TGTGCCAGCAGTTACTCGGGCTGGGAGAGGGGCTACACCTTC
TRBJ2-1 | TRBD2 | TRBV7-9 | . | CASSSSGSRNEQFF | TGTGCCAGCAGCTCTAGCGGGAGTCGCAATGAGCAGTTCTTC
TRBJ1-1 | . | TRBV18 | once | CASSPQGGYTEAFF | TGTGCCAGCTCACCACAGGGGGGGTACACTGAAGCTTTCTTT
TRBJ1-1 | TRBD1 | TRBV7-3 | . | CASSPGQGGGGTEAFF | TGTGCCAGCAGCCCTGGACAGGGGGGAGGGGGCACTGAAGCTTTCTTT
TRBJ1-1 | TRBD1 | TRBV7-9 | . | CASRPRQGGEAFF | TGTGCCAGCAGACCCAGACAGGGAGGTGAGGCTTTCTTT
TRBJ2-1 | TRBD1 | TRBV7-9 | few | CASSSRDRGSDEQFF | TGTGCCAGCAGCTCCCGGGACAGGGGTTCGGATGAGCAGTTCTTC
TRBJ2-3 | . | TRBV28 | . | CASNRVGFPEVSGPTDTQYF | TGTGCCAGCAACAGGGTGGGGTTCCCTGAGGTGAGCGGACCCACAGATACGCAGTATTTT
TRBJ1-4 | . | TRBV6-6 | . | CASSYSTRVGEKLFF | TGTGCCAGCAGTTACTCGACCAGGGTCGGAGAAAAACTGTTTTTT
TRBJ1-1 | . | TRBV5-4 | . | CASSRGDTEAFF | TGTGCCAGCAGCCGCGGCGACACTGAAGCTTTCTTT
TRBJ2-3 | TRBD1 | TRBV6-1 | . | CASSTSGTGPDTQYF | TGTGCCAGCAGTACTTCCGGGACAGGGCCCGATACGCAGTATTTT
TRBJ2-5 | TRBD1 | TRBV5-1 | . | CASSRTLWDREETQYF | TGCGCCAGCAGCCGGACGTTATGGGACAGAGAAGAGACCCAGTACTTC
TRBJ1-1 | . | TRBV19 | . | CATGGPLNTEAFF | TGTGCCACCGGGGGGCCCTTGAACACTGAAGCTTTCTTT
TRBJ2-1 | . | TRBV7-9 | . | CSSSMRTDEQFF | TGTTCCAGCAGCATGCGGACAGATGAGCAGTTCTTC
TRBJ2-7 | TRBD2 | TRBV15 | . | CATSRGGGLADRYEQYF | TGTGCCACCAGCAGAGGGGGCGGACTAGCGGATAGGTACGAGCAGTACTTC
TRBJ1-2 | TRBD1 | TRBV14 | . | CASSQGLGGRDGYTF | TGTGCCAGCAGCCAAGGTTTAGGGGGCCGGGATGGCTACACCTTC
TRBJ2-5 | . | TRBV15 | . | CATSNWAVQETQYF | TGTGCCACCAGCAATTGGGCAGTTCAAGAGACCCAGTACTTC
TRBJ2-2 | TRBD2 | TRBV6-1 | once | CASSLAGGNTGELFF | TGTGCCAGCAGTCTAGCGGGGGGGAACACCGGGGAGCTGTTTTTT
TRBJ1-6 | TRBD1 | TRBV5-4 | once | CASSTNRGRNSPLHF | TGTGCCAGCAGCACTAACAGGGGGAGGAATTCACCCCTCCACTTT
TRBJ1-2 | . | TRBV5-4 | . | CASSMEAENGYTF | TGTGCCAGCAGTATGGAGGCTGAGAATGGCTACACCTTC
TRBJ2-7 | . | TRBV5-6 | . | CASSSLQEPSYEQYF | TGTGCCAGCAGCTCGTTACAGGAGCCCTCCTACGAGCAGTACTTC
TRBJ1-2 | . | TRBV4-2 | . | CASSQERTGPYGYTF | TGTGCCAGCAGCCAAGAGCGAACAGGGCCCTATGGCTACACCTTC